Shown below are 10 T cell receptor beta chains from a single sample sequenced in a study of T cell repertoires in cytomegalovirus infection. Using its own MiXCR run on the reads, TCRdb lists one record per CDR3 protein. The sample yields around 300,000 distinct CDR3 sequences, 22% seen once. Antigen specificity for these receptors is unknown. The sequenced sample was cultured PBMCs, obtained from culture after CMV antigen stimulation. Source of these receptors: a human donor in good health (CMV status not recorded). Some clones in this sample may be carry-over from other donors' samples.

This clonotype was counted ten times or more. The J gene is TRBJ1-1, the V gene TRBV7-2; D is unresolved. There are 14 residues in the CDR3. CDR1 and CDR2 (germline): SGHTA, FQGNSA. V lost 0 bases and J 8 bases, leaving 13 bases between the germline ends. The CDR3, as DNA: TGTGCCAGCAGCTTAGCGCCCGGGGAATCGGAAGCTTTCTTT. Protein product: CASSLAPGESEAFF.

This clonotype was seen a few times. The chain recombines TRBV11-1 with TRBJ2-5, with TRBD1 as a possible D gene (6 bases). V was shortened by 5 bases and J by 5 bases, with 18 bases between the two germline ends. Germline CDR1 SGHAT, CDR2 FQDESV (reference sequence). The CDR3 spans 15 residues. CDR3 amino acids: CASSANRDFLETQYF. As DNA, the CDR3 is TGTGCCAGCAGCGCTAACAGGGATTTTCTTGAGACCCAGTACTTC.

This clonotype showed up just a few times. The V and J genes are TRBV3-1 and TRBJ2-7; the D gene is possibly TRBD2 (5 bases). CDR1 and CDR2 from the germline V gene are LGHDT and YNNKEL (reference sequence). The V end was cut by 4 bases, the J end by 5 bases, with 15 bases between. The CDR3 runs 14 residues. CDR3 sequence: CASSLQLSGDEQYF. The DNA of the CDR3 is TGTGCCAGCAGCCTACAACTCTCCGGGGACGAGCAGTACTTC.

The chain employs TRBV20-1 and TRBJ2-7, with D possibly being TRBD1 or TRBD2 (5 bases each). The CDR3 runs 14 residues. Germline V gene data show CDR1 as DFQATT and CDR2 as SNEGSKA (reference sequence). The germline V and J ends were trimmed by 5 bases and 0 bases, with 14 bases remaining between them. The DNA for the CDR3 is TGCAGTGCTCCCCTCCCGGGGACCTCCTACGAGCAGTACTTC. Its protein product is CSAPLPGTSYEQYF.

The chain employs TRBV2 and TRBJ2-2; D gene unclear. The V gene's germline CDR1 is SNHLY and CDR2 FYNNEI. The ends were cut back, 5 bases at V and 6 bases at J, with 10 bases in the middle. CDR3 length: 13 residues. The CDR3 spells CASSSRVAGELFF. The CDR3 region has the DNA TGTGCCAGCAGTTCCCGGGTAGCCGGGGAGCTGTTTTTT.

This clonotype was observed a few times. The genes are TRBV2 and TRBJ2-3, with 7 positions matching TRBD2. The CDR3 consists of 14 residues. V shed 8 bases, J shed 3 bases, and the junction held 8 bases outside the gene matches. The V gene's germline CDR1 is SNHLY and CDR2 FYNNEI. The CDR3: CASRRGGQTDTQYF. The CDR3 nucleotides read TGTGCCAGCCGTAGGGGAGGGCAAACAGATACGCAGTATTTT.

The genes are TRBV12-3 or TRBV12-4 and TRBJ2-5, with D perhaps matching TRBD1 (5 bases). The ends were cut back, 1 base at V and 4 bases at J, with 10 bases in the middle. The CDR3 is made up of 14 amino acids. This CDR3 is CASSLVGARETQYF. In nucleotides, the CDR3 is TGTGCCAGCAGTTTAGTAGGGGCGCGAGAGACCCAGTACTTC.

This clonotype occurred a few times. The V call is TRBV7-2, the J call TRBJ1-6, with unresolved D. The CDR3 spans 13 residues. Between the trimmed V and J ends, which lost 0 bases and 7 bases, there was a span of 4 bases. Germline assignment: CDR1 SGHTA and CDR2 FQGNSA. The CDR3, as DNA: TGTGCCAGCAGCTTAGCGGCCAATTCACCCCTCCACTTT. As protein: CASSLAANSPLHF.

The sample holds a few counts of this clonotype. V gene TRBV6-6 combines with J gene TRBJ2-5, with D maybe TRBD2 (6 bases). Germline lookup yields CDR1 MNHNY and CDR2 SVGAGI (reference sequence). V dropped 6 bases and J dropped 4 bases, with 15 bases sitting between them. This CDR3 region has 14 residues. The CDR3 is CASRNPGLVETQYF. For the CDR3, the DNA is TGTGCCAGCAGGAACCCGGGACTTGTAGAGACCCAGTACTTC.

This clonotype was found many times. J is TRBJ2-1 and V is TRBV6-1; 7 bases map to TRBD2. Germline CDR1 reads MNHNS; CDR2 reads SASEGT. The junction had 10 bases not matched to a gene; V was cut back by 6 bases and J by 5 bases. CDR3 size: 15 residues. CDR3 nucleotides: TGTGCCAGCAGCCAGCGTGCTAGCGGAAACAATGAGCAGTTCTTC. It encodes CASSQRASGNNEQFF.